The entry that follows covers one T cell receptor beta chain sequence. The data originate from a study of blood T cell repertoires in COVID-19. Germline values: CDR1 SGDLS, CDR2 YYNGEE. There are 14 residues in the CDR3. The ends were cut back, 3 bases at V and 5 bases at J, with 14 bases in the middle. Per the original data handling: Amplified reference gene primers provided the basis for estimating nucleated cell counts. Profiled with immunoSEQ multiplex PCR; TCRdb holds only in-frame clones, not every one. V and J calls and clone size are those listed in that table; D and trimming were worked out from the DNA. The sample includes under 150,000 clones, over 60% of them seen just once.

The gene calls are TRBV9 and TRBJ1-2; weak D call: TRBD1 (6 bases). The receptor comes from a woman aged 45-65 years with active or convalescent COVID-19. Sequenced: peripheral blood. The CDR3: CASSARDTPYGYTF. DNA for the CDR3: TGTGCCAGCAGCGCCCGGGACACACCATATGGCTACACCTTC.